The clone carrying this T cell receptor beta chain was seen at least ten times. V gave up 6 bases and J gave up 6 bases, with 20 bases separating them. CDR3 size: 15 residues. This entry belongs to a study of T cells in Graves' hyperthyroidism and ophthalmopathy. The CDR3 regions of TCR beta were amplified from RNA transcripts. The HTBI primer set drove a first-round RT-PCR of the TCR CDR3. TCRdb reprocessed the multiplex PCR reads via MiXCR and lists one record per CDR3 protein. The sample contains around 35,000 distinct CDR3 sequences, roughly half of which appear only once. The chain recombines TRBV12-3 or TRBV12-4 with TRBJ1-2; TRBD1 might be the D (6 bases). This receptor was identified in a woman aged 40 to 55 with Graves' ophthalmopathy. The sequenced material came from blood. CDR3 amino acids: CASRTGLRVSDGYTF. Written as DNA, the CDR3 is TGTGCCAGCAGGACAGGTCTGAGGGTTTCGGATGGCTACACCTTC.